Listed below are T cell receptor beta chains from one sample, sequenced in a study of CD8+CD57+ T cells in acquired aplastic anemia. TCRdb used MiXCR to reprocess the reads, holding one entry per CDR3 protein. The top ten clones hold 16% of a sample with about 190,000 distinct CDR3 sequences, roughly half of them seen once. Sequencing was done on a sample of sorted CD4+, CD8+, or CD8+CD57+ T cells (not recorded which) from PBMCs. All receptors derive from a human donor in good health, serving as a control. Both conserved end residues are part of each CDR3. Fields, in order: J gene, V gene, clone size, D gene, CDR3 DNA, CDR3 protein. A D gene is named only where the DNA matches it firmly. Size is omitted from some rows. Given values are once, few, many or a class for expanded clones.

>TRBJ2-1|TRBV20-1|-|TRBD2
TGCAGTGCTAGCACTAGCGGGGGGCCGAGCTCCTACAATGAGCAGTTCTTC
CSASTSGGPSSYNEQFF
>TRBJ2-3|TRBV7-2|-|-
TGTGCCAGCAGCTTAGTGATATCTAGCACAGATACGCAGTATTTT
CASSLVISSTDTQYF
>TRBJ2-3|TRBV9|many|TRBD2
TGTGCCAGCAGTATTGATAGCGGGGGGGCCAGAGATACGCAGTATTTT
CASSIDSGGARDTQYF
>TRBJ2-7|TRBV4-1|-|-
TGCGCCAGCAGCCAGTGGACAGCGATAACGGGGTACGAGCAGTACTTC
CASSQWTAITGYEQYF
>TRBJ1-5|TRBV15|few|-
TGTGCCACCAGCAGGGATCTGGACCTGTGGAATCAGCCCCAGCATTTT
CATSRDLDLWNQPQHF
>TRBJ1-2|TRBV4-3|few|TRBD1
TGCGCCAGCAGATCGGACAGGGGGTATGGCTACACCTTC
CASRSDRGYGYTF
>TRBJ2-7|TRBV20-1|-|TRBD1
TGCAGTGCTAGAGCGGGACAGGGGCTCCACGAGCAGTACTTC
CSARAGQGLHEQYF
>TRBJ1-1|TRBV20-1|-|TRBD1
TGCAGTGTCGAGACAGGGTCCTACACTGAAGCTTTCTTT
CSVETGSYTEAFF
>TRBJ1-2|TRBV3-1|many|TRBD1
TGTGCCAGCGGGACAGTGGATGGCTACACCTTC
CASGTVDGYTF
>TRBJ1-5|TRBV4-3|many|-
TGCGCCAGCAGCCAAGTCCTATCTCACAATCAGCCCCAGCATTTT
CASSQVLSHNQPQHF
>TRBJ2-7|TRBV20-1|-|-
TGCAGTGCTAGAACTGGCTGGAACGAGCAGTACTTC
CSARTGWNEQYF
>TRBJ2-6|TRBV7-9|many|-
TGTGCCAGCAGCCCCCTGGGGGTGGGGGCCAACGTCCTGACTTTC
CASSPLGVGANVLTF
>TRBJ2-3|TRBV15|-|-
TGTGCCACCAGCAGAGATTTAATAGCAGATACGCAGTATTTT
CATSRDLIADTQYF
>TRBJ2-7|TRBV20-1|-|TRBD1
TGCAGTGCTAGTTTGGGGACAGGGGGAATCGAGCAGTACTTC
CSASLGTGGIEQYF
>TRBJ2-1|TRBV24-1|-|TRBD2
TGTGCCACCAGTGATCCCGCTAGCGGATCCTACAATGAGCAGTTCTTC
CATSDPASGSYNEQFF
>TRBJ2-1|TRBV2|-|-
TGTGCCAGCAGTGTCTTGATTGTGGGCTACAATGAGCAGTTCTTC
CASSVLIVGYNEQFF
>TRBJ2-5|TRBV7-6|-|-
TGCGCCAGCAGCCTATACCAAGAGACCCAGTACTTC
CASSLYQETQYF
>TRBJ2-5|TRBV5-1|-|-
TGCGCCAGCAGCCAGCTAGGGACCCAGTACTTC
CASSQLGTQYF
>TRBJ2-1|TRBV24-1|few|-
TGTGCCAGCAGTTCCTTAAGGGCCCTATCCTACAATGAGCAGTTCTTC
CASSSLRALSYNEQFF
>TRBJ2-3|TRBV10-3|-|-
TGTGCCATCAGTGAGTCATCAGGGGCAGATACGCAGTATTTT
CAISESSGADTQYF
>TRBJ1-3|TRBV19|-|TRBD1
TGTGCCAGTAGAGGGACAGGGAGGAACACCATATATTTT
CASRGTGRNTIYF
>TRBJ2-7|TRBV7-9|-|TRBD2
TGTGCCAGCAGCGCGCCGGGACTAGCGGGGATCGAGCAGTACTTC
CASSAPGLAGIEQYF
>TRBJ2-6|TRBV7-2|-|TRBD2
TGTGCCAGCAGCAGGGGACTAGCGGGGGGCTCTGGGGCCAACGTCCTGACTTTC
CASSRGLAGGSGANVLTF
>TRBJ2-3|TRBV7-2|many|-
TGTGCCAGCAGCTTTACTATTGGCGGCACAGATACGCAGTATTTT
CASSFTIGGTDTQYF
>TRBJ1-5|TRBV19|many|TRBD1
TGTGCCAGTAGTATCCCCGGGACAGTTAATAGCAATCAGCCCCAGCATTTT
CASSIPGTVNSNQPQHF
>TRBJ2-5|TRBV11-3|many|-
TGTGCCAGCAGCTTAGAGGGACAAGAGACCCAGTACTTC
CASSLEGQETQYF
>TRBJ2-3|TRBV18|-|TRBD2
TGTGCCAGCTCGCCCTTTCCTCGATCGGGGGGGACAGATACGCAGTATTTT
CASSPFPRSGGTDTQYF
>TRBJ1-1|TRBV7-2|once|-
TGTGCCAGCAGCACGGGACAGAACACTGAAGCTTTCTTT
CASSTGQNTEAFF
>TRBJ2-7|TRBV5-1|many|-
TGCGCCAGCAGCTTCACAGGGCAGACATACGAGCAGTACTTC
CASSFTGQTYEQYF
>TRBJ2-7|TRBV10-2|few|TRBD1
TGCGCCAGCAACGCCGGGACAGGGAAATCCTACGAGCAGTACTTC
CASNAGTGKSYEQYF
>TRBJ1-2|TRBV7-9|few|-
TGTGCCAGCAGCTTAGTAGGCGGGAATGGCTACACCTTC
CASSLVGGNGYTF
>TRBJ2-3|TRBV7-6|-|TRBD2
TGTGCCAGCAGCTTAGAGGGACTAGCCACAGATACGCAGTATTTT
CASSLEGLATDTQYF
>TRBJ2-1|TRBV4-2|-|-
TGTGCCAGCAGCCAAGATCGGACTGCCTACAATGAGCAGTTCTTC
CASSQDRTAYNEQFF
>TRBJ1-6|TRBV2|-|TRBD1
TGTGCCAGCAGGGGGGACAGTCGAGGATCACCCCTCCACTTT
CASRGDSRGSPLHF
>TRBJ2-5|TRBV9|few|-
TGTGCCAGCAGCGTAGGGGTCCTACCCCAAGAGACCCAGTACTTC
CASSVGVLPQETQYF
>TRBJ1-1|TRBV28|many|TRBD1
TGTGCCTGCCACAGGGGAAACACTGAAGCTTTCTTT
CACHRGNTEAFF
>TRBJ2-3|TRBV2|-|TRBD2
TGTGCCAGCACGCTTAGCGGGAGAGGGACAGATACGCAGTATTTT
CASTLSGRGTDTQYF
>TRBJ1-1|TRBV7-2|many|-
TGTGCCAGCAGCTTAGCGATGGCGACTGAAGCTTTCTTT
CASSLAMATEAFF
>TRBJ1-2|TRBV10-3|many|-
TGTGCCATCAGTGACGGGGACTATGGCTACACCTTC
CAISDGDYGYTF
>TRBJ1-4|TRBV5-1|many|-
TGCGCCAGCAGCCTACGGGACCGGGAAAAACTGTTTTTT
CASSLRDREKLFF
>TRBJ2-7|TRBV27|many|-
TGTGCCAGCAGTTCCTCGGGGCAACCTGAATACGAGCAGTACTTC
CASSSSGQPEYEQYF
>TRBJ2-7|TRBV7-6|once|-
TGTGCCAGCAGCTTAGGGGGGGGGACAGACTCCTACGAGCAGTACTTC
CASSLGGGTDSYEQYF
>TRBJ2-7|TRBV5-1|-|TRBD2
TGCGCCAGCAGCTTGACTAGCGGGGGGATCTACGAGCAGTACTTC
CASSLTSGGIYEQYF
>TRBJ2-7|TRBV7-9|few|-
TGTGCCAGCAGCTTATACAGGACGCCGGAGAGAGAGCAGTACTTC
CASSLYRTPEREQYF
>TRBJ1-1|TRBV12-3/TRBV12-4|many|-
TGTGCCAGCAGTTTTGGGCAAACTGAAGCTTTCTTT
CASSFGQTEAFF
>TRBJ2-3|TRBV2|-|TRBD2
TGTGCCAGCAGTGAAGGACTAGCGGGAGCCGCAGATACGCAGTATTTT
CASSEGLAGAADTQYF
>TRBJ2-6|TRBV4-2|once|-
TGTGCCAGCAGAGGATCTGGGGCCAACGTCCTGGCTTTC
CASRGSGANVLAF
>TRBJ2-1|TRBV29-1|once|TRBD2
TGCAGCTATCCGGGGGGGGCGTGGCAGTTCTTC
CSYPGGAWQFF
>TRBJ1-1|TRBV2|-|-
TGTGCCAGCAGTGGGAACTTGGGGCTCGGCACTGAAGCTTTCTTT
CASSGNLGLGTEAFF